The clone carrying this T cell receptor beta chain was seen a few times. The CDR3 loop spans 15 amino acids. Between the trimmed V and J ends, which lost 2 bases and 7 bases, there was a span of 12 bases. Germline values: CDR1 MNHEY, CDR2 SMNVEV (reference sequence). The source of the sample is a study of blood T cell repertoires in COVID-19. At the level of the study: The United States, Italy and Spain provided the acute and convalescent COVID-19 samples. PBMCs, B-cell-depleted T cells, or T cells provided the cDNA or gDNA that made up the material.

Profiling relied on immunoSEQ multiplex PCR, and the TCRdb table lists in-frame clones only, not all of them. The sample lists 250,000 or so clones, 89% occurring once. The specimen was peripheral blood. This TCR came from a woman aged 40 to 50 who had recovered from COVID-19. This chain connects TRBV27 to TRBJ1-6; no definite D call. CDR3 DNA: TGTGCCAGCAGTTTAACTGGGCAGTTCAATTCACCCCTCCACTTT. Translating it yields CASSLTGQFNSPLHF.